One T cell receptor beta chain is described in this entry. The antigen remains undetermined. Arm-PCR of CDR3 regions and iRepertoire HTBI primers were the basis on which TCR beta libraries were built. TCRdb reanalysed the multiplex PCR reads using MiXCR and keeps one entry per CDR3 protein. This table holds roughly 260,000 distinct CDR3 sequences, under 20% found once. This sample is drawn from a study of regulatory T cells in long-lasting Graves disease. Whole-study results and caveats: Lower TCR diversity was seen in persistent Graves' patients than in newly diagnosed ones.

In germline, CDR1 is SEHNR, CDR2 FQNEAQ (reference sequence). V lost 5 bases, J lost 0 bases, and 13 bases lay in between. The length of the CDR3 is 15 residues. Indicated time point: newly diagnosed GD, antithyroid drugs for less than 3 months. PBMC RNA was the source of the TCR library. The data also belong to a second study, concerning T cells in Graves' hyperthyroidism and ophthalmopathy. From that report: First-round RT-PCR with HTBI primers amplified the TCR CDR3 region.

J is TRBJ1-1 and V is TRBV7-9; D is perhaps TRBD1 (6 bases). Sequences were derived from peripheral blood mononuclear cells (PBMCs), sampled at new diagnosis, from a patient treated with antithyroid drugs. The clonotype was recovered from a woman aged 25 to 39 with Graves disease. The DNA of the CDR3 is TGTGCCAGCAGCCTACAGGGCCTCATGAACACTGAAGCTTTCTTT. The encoded protein is CASSLQGLMNTEAFF.